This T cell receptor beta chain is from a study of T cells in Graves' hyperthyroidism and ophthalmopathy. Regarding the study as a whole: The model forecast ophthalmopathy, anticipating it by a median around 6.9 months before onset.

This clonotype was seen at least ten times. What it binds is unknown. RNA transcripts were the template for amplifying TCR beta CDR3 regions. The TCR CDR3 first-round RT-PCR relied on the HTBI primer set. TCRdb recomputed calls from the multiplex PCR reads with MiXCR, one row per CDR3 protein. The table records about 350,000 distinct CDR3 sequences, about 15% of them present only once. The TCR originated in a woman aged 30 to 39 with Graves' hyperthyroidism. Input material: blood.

This CDR3 is CASSRDKSGGELFF. CDR3 coding DNA: TGTGCCAGCAGCCGGGATAAGAGTGGCGGGGAGCTGTTTTTT. V is TRBV7-2 and J is TRBJ2-2; D perhaps matches TRBD2 (5 bases). The CDR3 is 14 amino acids. Germline loops: CDR1 SGHTA, CDR2 FQGNSA. V lost 5 bases, J lost 7 bases, and 14 bases lay in between.